A single sample gave rise to the 11 T cell receptor beta chains below, sequenced in a study of blood T cell repertoires in COVID-19. The data were produced by immunoSEQ multiplex PCR, yet TCRdb's version contains in-frame clones alone and is incomplete. The sample carries around 260,000 clones, about 83% recorded once. Sequencing was done on a sample of peripheral blood. The receptor source for this set is a woman in her forties or fifties who had recovered from COVID-19.

V usage is TRBV2 and J usage is TRBJ1-1, with 8 bases matching TRBD1. After removal of 5 bases from V and 1 base from J, the junction contained 15 bases not matched to a gene. This CDR3 is 18 amino acids long. Germline CDR1 is SNHLY and CDR2 is FYNNEI. This CDR3 is CASSPQGQGQIRNTEAFF. The CDR3 DNA reads as TGTGCCAGCAGTCCTCAAGGACAGGGCCAAATTCGGAACACTGAAGCTTTCTTT.

The chain joins TRBV5-1 to TRBJ2-7, with D possibly TRBD2 on 6 matching bases. Looked up from germline, CDR1 is SGHRS and CDR2 is YFSETQ. Trimming pared 0 bases from V and 5 bases from J, leaving 15 bases between. The CDR3 consists of 15 residues. The CDR3 nucleotides read TGCGCCAGCAGCTTGGCGGGGGACTTCACGCACGAGCAGTACTTC. Protein: CASSLAGDFTHEQYF. The full variable domain, completed using reference TRBV5-1 and TRBJ2-7, is KAGVTQTPRYLIKTRGQQVTLSCSPISGHRSVSWYQQTPGQGLQFLFEYFSETQRNKGNFPGRFSGRQFSNSRSEMNVSTLELGDSALYLCASSLAGDFTHEQYFGPGTRLTVT.

To note about this clone: Compared with germline, one end of the junction differs, possibly owing to a read error. This chain connects TRBV6-2 or TRBV6-3 to TRBJ2-1, with D possibly matching TRBD2 (5 bases). This CDR3 comprises 11 residues. The germline CDR1 and CDR2 sequences are MNHEY and SVGEGT. This CDR3 is CASSSATKAIF. The CDR3 DNA reads as TGTGCCAGCAGTTCGGCGACTAAAGCGATCTTC.

The chain links TRBV15 to TRBJ1-5, with no clear D. CDR1 is LNHNV, CDR2 YYDKDF, per germline (reference sequence). V lost 4 bases, J lost 4 bases, and 20 bases lay in between. The CDR3 extends over 17 amino acids. The CDR3 reads CATSKGVEPGRNQPQHF. The CDR3 nucleotides read TGTGCCACCAGCAAGGGCGTGGAGCCCGGGAGGAATCAGCCCCAGCATTTT.

CDR3 sequence (DNA): TGTGCCAGCAGCCGAGGGAGCGCAGGACAGTACTTC. This gives the protein CASSRGSAGQYF. The chain recombines TRBV5-5 with TRBJ2-7; D might be TRBD2 (5 bases). Trimming removed 4 bases at V and 10 bases at J, with 15 bases between. The CDR3 extends over 12 amino acids. Germline loops: CDR1 SGHKS, CDR2 YYEKEE (reference sequence).

This sequence joins TRBV5-8 and TRBJ2-7; 10 bases are a match to TRBD2. After removal of 1 base from V and 2 bases from J, the junction contained 3 bases not matched to a gene. Per germline, CDR1 SGHTS and CDR2 YDEGEE. This CDR3 contains 15 residues. The CDR3 nucleotides read TGTGCCAGCAGCTTGTACCTAGCGGGAGCCTACGAGCAGTACTTC. Translating it yields CASSLYLAGAYEQYF.

This clone was counted a few times. V and J are TRBV7-3 and TRBJ2-3, with TRBD2 as a possible D gene (7 bases). V gave up 2 bases and J gave up 4 bases, with 13 bases separating them. CDR3 size: 15 residues. The V gene's germline CDR1 is SGHTA and CDR2 FQGTGA. The CDR3 protein is CASSLGAGAPDTQYF. The CDR3 nucleotides read TGTGCCAGCAGCTTAGGTGCGGGGGCCCCAGATACGCAGTATTTT. The full variable domain, rest sourced from reference TRBV7-3 and TRBJ2-3, is GAGVSQTPSNKVTEKGKYVELRCDPISGHTALYWYRQSLGQGPEFLIYFQGTGAADDSGLPNDRFFAVRPEGSVSTLKIQRTERGDSAVYLCASSLGAGAPDTQYFGPGTRLTVL.

The rearrangement uses TRBV7-2 and TRBJ1-1; D call uncertain. This CDR3 spans 15 amino acids. Per germline, CDR1 SGHTA and CDR2 FQGNSA. V was shortened by 2 bases and J by 1 base, with 11 bases between the two germline ends. The DNA for the CDR3 is TGTGCCAGCAGCTTAAGCCAGCAGGCGAACACTGAAGCTTTCTTT. Its translation: CASSLSQQANTEAFF.

CDR3 in DNA: TGTGCCAGCAGTCCCCGGACAGTATTCGGGGAGCTGTTTTTT. It specifies CASSPRTVFGELFF. The gene calls are TRBV28 and TRBJ2-2; maybe TRBD1 (6 bases). Germline assignment: CDR1 MDHEN and CDR2 SYDVKM. The CDR3 extends over 14 amino acids. The V and J ends lost 5 bases and 7 bases respectively, with 14 bases between them.

The chain recombines TRBV19 with TRBJ2-5, with 10 bases identical to TRBD2. The J segment lost 5 bases and the V segment lost 5 bases, leaving 17 bases of the junction unmatched. Per the germline V gene, CDR1 is LNHDA and CDR2 is SQIVND (reference sequence). This CDR3 contains 18 residues. The CDR3 loop is CASSDQREGQRSTETQYF. The CDR3 DNA reads TGTGCCAGTAGTGACCAGCGGGAGGGCCAGCGTTCAACGGAGACCCAGTACTTC.

The chain has TRBV21-1 and TRBJ1-3; the D call TRBD1 from the table was never checked on the DNA. TRBV21-1 is deemed a pseudogene. The CDR3 totals 15 residues. CDR3 in DNA: TGTGCCAGCAGCAAAGGGCAGTACTCTGGAAACACCATATATTTT. As protein: CASSKGQYSGNTIYF.